Each of the 28 T cell receptor beta chains below was sequenced from the same sample in a study of technical replicates of blood from a handful of donors (TCRdb year 2017). Library construction relied on the immunoSEQ multiplex PCR assay. Not all clones reach the TCRdb copy of this immuneACCESS table, which keeps in-frame sequences only. Checked studies attribute under half of the gap to unresolved V genes and leave the rest unexplained. The sample data list some 71,000 clones, and nearly 98% of these were observed just once. The top ten clonotypes cover around 0.22% of the sample. The sequencing input was T cells isolated from PBMCs. These receptor sequences come from a human donor in good health.

As regards this clone: Other DNA sequences from this sample encode an identical CDR3 as well. This chain connects TRBV19 to TRBJ1-2, with D possibly matching TRBD1 (6 bases). V lost 3 bases, J lost 4 bases, and 18 bases lay in between. This CDR3 region has 16 residues. Germline values: CDR1 LNHDA, CDR2 SQIVND (reference sequence). CDR3 sequence reads: CASSITTGLAGYGYTF. DNA of the CDR3: TGTGCCAGTAGTATCACGACAGGTCTGGCGGGCTATGGCTACACCTTC.

This sequence joins TRBV6-1 and TRBJ1-2; 9 bases line up with TRBD1. The CDR3 spans 13 residues. The J segment lost 6 bases and the V segment lost 4 bases, leaving 3 bases of the junction unmatched. CDR1 and CDR2 (germline): MNHNS, SASEGT. The CDR3, as DNA: TGTGCCAGCAGTGTGAGGACAGGGGATGGCTACACCTTC. The encoded protein is CASSVRTGDGYTF.

J is TRBJ2-1 and V is TRBV29-1, with D possibly being TRBD2 (6 bases). The length of the CDR3 is 16 residues. The V end lost 0 bases, the J end lost 0 bases, and 12 bases lay between the germline ends. Germline CDR1 is SQVTM and CDR2 is ANQGSEA. CDR3 in DNA: TGCAGCGTTGAAGAATTAAGCGGGCTCTCCTACAATGAGCAGTTCTTC. It is translated as CSVEELSGLSYNEQFF.

The chain uses TRBV7-9 and TRBJ2-7; 7 bases map to TRBD1. Germline CDR1 is SEHNR and CDR2 is FQNEAQ (reference sequence). V trimming: 5 bases; J trimming: 2 bases; junction bases outside the gene matches: 6. The CDR3 consists of 14 residues. The CDR3 here is CASSATGTTYEQYF. CDR3 coding DNA: TGTGCCAGCAGCGCGACAGGGACCACCTACGAGCAGTACTTC.

The chain is built from TRBV27 and TRBJ2-7, with a tentative D call TRBD2 (6 bases). Germline values: CDR1 MNHEY, CDR2 SMNVEV (reference sequence). Deletions cut 4 bases from V and 3 bases from J, with 19 bases between. This CDR3 is built from 16 residues. The CDR3 region is CASSSYRSVGGYEQYF. DNA of the CDR3: TGTGCCAGCAGTTCCTACCGTTCCGTGGGGGGCTACGAGCAGTACTTC.

The rearrangement links TRBV4-1 to TRBJ1-3; the D gene is possibly TRBD1 (5 bases). CDR1 MGHRA and CDR2 YSYEKL come from the germline V gene. Trimming left V 4 bases short and J 0 bases short, with 16 bases between. The CDR3 is made up of 17 amino acids. Written as DNA, the CDR3 is TGCGCCAGCAGCCGAGTATCTGACAGCCCCTCTGGAAACACCATATATTTT. Encoded protein: CASSRVSDSPSGNTIYF.

This clone was observed once. The J gene is TRBJ2-3, the V gene TRBV5-1; D is perhaps TRBD2 (5 bases). CDR3 size: 14 residues. Looked up from germline, CDR1 is SGHRS and CDR2 is YFSETQ. Trimming removed 4 bases at V and 4 bases at J, with 13 bases between. CDR3 amino acids: CASSLDLIADTQYF. CDR3 coding DNA: TGCGCCAGCAGCCTGGACTTGATCGCAGATACGCAGTATTTT. Using reference TRBV5-1 and TRBJ2-3 for the parts outside the CDR3, the full variable domain is KAGVTQTPRYLIKTRGQQVTLSCSPISGHRSVSWYQQTPGQGLQFLFEYFSETQRNKGNFPGRFSGRQFSNSRSEMNVSTLELGDSALYLCASSLDLIADTQYFGPGTRLTVL.

V gene TRBV5-1 combines with J gene TRBJ2-3; 9 nucleotides align to TRBD2. Trimming at V came to 4 bases and at J to 4 bases, leaving 13 bases not matched to a gene. The CDR3 totals 17 residues. CDR1 SGHRS and CDR2 YFSETQ come from the germline V gene. The chain's CDR3 is CASSPTIAGESSDTQYF. CDR3 DNA sequence: TGCGCCAGCAGCCCCACTATAGCGGGAGAATCATCAGATACGCAGTATTTT.

This sequence joins TRBV14 and TRBJ1-1, with D possibly matching TRBD1 (5 bases). Germline CDR1 and CDR2: SGHDN and FVKESK. V lost 1 base and J lost 7, with 10 bases in between. The CDR3 length is 13 residues. The CDR3 DNA sequence: TGTGCCAGCAGCCAAGGGGGCGCGGTTGAAGCTTTCTTT. Translated: CASSQGGAVEAFF.

This chain links TRBV29-1 with TRBJ1-2, with 10 positions matching TRBD1. The V and J ends lost 3 bases and 8 bases, in that order; junction bases with no gene match: 3. This CDR3 spans 12 amino acids. Per the germline V gene, CDR1 is SQVTM and CDR2 is ANQGSEA. CDR3 sequence: CSVEGTGEGYTF. The DNA of the CDR3 is TGCAGCGTTGAGGGGACAGGGGAGGGCTACACCTTC. Combining the CDR3 with reference TRBV29-1 and TRBJ1-2 gives the whole variable domain SAVISQKPSRDICQRGTSLTIQCQVDSQVTMMFWYRQQPGQSLTLIATANQGSEATYESGFVIDKFPISRPNLTFSTLTVSNMSPEDSSIYLCSVEGTGEGYTFGSGTRLTVV.

This sequence joins TRBV5-1 and TRBJ2-3; 9 nucleotides line up with TRBD1. V was clipped by 2 bases and J by 3 bases; unmatched bases: 13. The germline V gene has CDR1 SGHRS and CDR2 YFSETQ. The CDR3 covers 18 residues. The chain's CDR3 is CASSFLPPGTGPTDTQYF. As DNA, the CDR3 is TGCGCCAGCAGCTTCCTTCCACCCGGGACAGGGCCGACAGATACGCAGTATTTT.

The chain joins TRBV28 to TRBJ1-2; TRBD1 aligns across 7 bases. This CDR3 spans 14 amino acids. V shed 5 bases and J 4 bases; nucleotides not matched to a gene: 7. Germline values: CDR1 MDHEN, CDR2 SYDVKM. CDR3 DNA sequence: TGTGCCAGCAGTCCCCCGGGACAGCCCTATGGCTACACCTTC. It yields the protein CASSPPGQPYGYTF.

The genes are TRBV5-8 and TRBJ2-1; tentatively, D is TRBD2 (6 bases). There are 13 residues in the CDR3. The germline CDR1 and CDR2 sequences are SGHTS and YDEGEE. V was trimmed by 1 base and J by 7 bases, leaving 9 bases between them. The CDR3 bases are TGTGCCAGCAGCTTGCGGGGAGGTAATGAGCAGTTCTTC. This sequence encodes CASSLRGGNEQFF.

In this sample, this clone turned up once. The gene calls are TRBV4-1 and TRBJ2-1; 12 bases fit TRBD1. This CDR3 has 18 residues. V shed 3 bases and J 7 bases; nucleotides not matched to a gene: 13. From germline, CDR1 is MGHRA and CDR2 YSYEKL. CDR3 DNA: TGCGCCAGCAGCCACCTTATACCCGGGACAGGGGGCGGGAATGAGCAGTTCTTC. Protein product: CASSHLIPGTGGGNEQFF.

The chain joins TRBV29-1 to TRBJ1-5; D is possibly TRBD1 (6 bases). The CDR3 totals 14 residues. The germline CDR1 and CDR2 sequences are SQVTM and ANQGSEA. Trimming shortened V by 6 bases and J by 10 bases, and 22 bases separated the two germline ends. The CDR3 protein is CSVGAGTASDPQHF. In nucleotides, the CDR3 is TGCAGCGTGGGGGCTGGGACGGCTTCAGATCCCCAGCATTTT.

In nucleotides, the CDR3 is TGTGCCAGTGCGTCGGGAGTCGGCTATGGCTACACCTTC. It specifies CASASGVGYGYTF. The V and J genes are TRBV19 and TRBJ1-2, with unresolved D. V shed 8 bases and J shed 4 bases, with 14 bases lying between them. Looked up from germline, CDR1 is LNHDA and CDR2 is SQIVND (reference sequence). The CDR3 is 13 amino acids.

This chain connects TRBV7-8 to TRBJ2-5, with 16 bases identical to TRBD2. The CDR3 runs to 20 residues. CDR1 is SGHVS and CDR2 is FQNEAQ in the germline V gene. Trimming removed 1 base from V and 1 base from J; junction bases left unmatched: 9. In nucleotides, the CDR3 is TGTGCCAGCAGCTTAGTGGGTGGGACTAGCGGGAGGGGGACCCAAGAGACCCAGTACTTC. This encodes CASSLVGGTSGRGTQETQYF. Complete variable domain (other parts from reference TRBV7-8 and TRBJ2-5): GAGVSQSPRYKVAKRGQDVALRCDPISGHVSLFWYQQALGQGPEFLTYFQNEAQLDKSGLPSDRFFAERPEGSVSTLKIQRTQQEDSAVYLCASSLVGGTSGRGTQETQYFGPGTRLLVL.

This chain uses TRBV11-2 with TRBJ2-3; no definite D call. Per the germline V gene, CDR1 is SGHAT and CDR2 is FQNNGV. V shed 8 bases and J shed 2 bases, with 11 bases lying between them. This CDR3 has 13 residues. CDR3 nucleotides: TGTGCCAGCCGTGGCGGTTACACAGATACGCAGTATTTT. Translation: CASRGGYTDTQYF.

The chain is built from TRBV7-6 and TRBJ2-7; D not certain. V lost 5 bases and J 3 bases, leaving 8 bases between the germline ends. Germline V gene lookup returns CDR1 SGHVS and CDR2 FNYEAQ. This CDR3 contains 12 residues. The CDR3 is CASSPRYYEQYF. CDR3 DNA: TGTGCCAGCAGCCCCCGCTACTACGAGCAGTACTTC. Combining the CDR3 with reference TRBV7-6 and TRBJ2-7 gives the whole variable domain GAGVSQSPRYKVTKRGQDVALRCDPISGHVSLYWYRQALGQGPEFLTYFNYEAQQDKSGLPNDRFSAERPEGSISTLTIQRTEQRDSAMYRCASSPRYYEQYFGPGTRLTVT.

This clone was recorded once. The V gene is TRBV7-9, the J gene TRBJ1-4; the D gene is possibly TRBD1 (5 bases). The CDR3 contains 12 residues. From germline, CDR1 is SEHNR and CDR2 FQNEAQ (reference sequence). V dropped 5 bases and J dropped 11 bases, with 12 bases sitting between them. The CDR3 loop is CASSLSRVKLFF. CDR3 bases: TGTGCCAGCAGCCTCAGCAGGGTCAAACTGTTTTTT.

In this sample, this clone turned up once. The J gene is TRBJ1-3, the V gene TRBV7-9; tentative D call: TRBD1 (5 bases). The germline CDR1 and CDR2 sequences are SEHNR and FQNEAQ (reference sequence). V gave up 6 bases and J gave up 0 bases, with 9 bases separating them. This CDR3 comprises 14 residues. CDR3: CASRPQGSGNTIYF. CDR3 sequence (DNA): TGTGCCAGCAGACCCCAGGGCTCTGGAAACACCATATATTTT. Filled out from reference TRBV7-9 and TRBJ1-3, the complete variable domain reads DTGVSQNPRHKITKRGQNVTFRCDPISEHNRLYWYRQTLGQGPEFLTYFQNEAQLEKSRLLSDRFSAERPKGSFSTLEIQRTEQGDSAMYLCASRPQGSGNTIYFGEGSWLTVV.

The rearrangement uses TRBV10-2 and TRBJ1-5; D is undetermined. The germline V gene has CDR1 WSHSY and CDR2 SAAADI. The CDR3 sequence is 14 residues long. The germline V and J ends were trimmed by 2 bases and 6 bases, with 11 bases remaining between them. Written as DNA, the CDR3 is TGCGCCAGCAGTGAGCCCGTCGCGGGTCAGCCCCAGCATTTT. Translating gives CASSEPVAGQPQHF.

This rearrangement joins TRBV6-5 to TRBJ2-3; possibly TRBD2 for D (5 bases). Germline V gene data show CDR1 as MNHEY and CDR2 as SVGAGI. V lost 6 bases to trimming and J lost 6 bases, with 13 bases between them. CDR3 size: 13 residues. The CDR3: CASSWRSSDTQYF. CDR3 sequence (DNA): TGTGCCAGCAGCTGGAGGAGTTCGGATACGCAGTATTTT.

This chain connects TRBV6-1 to TRBJ2-2; 12 nucleotides align to TRBD2. CDR3 length: 18 amino acids. The junction had 9 bases not matched to a gene; V was cut back by 4 bases and J by 3 bases. Germline V gene data show CDR1 as MNHNS and CDR2 as SASEGT. CDR3 in DNA: TGTGCCAGCAGTGTCCGACTAGCGGGGGCGGGGCACACCGGGGAGCTGTTTTTT. This translates into CASSVRLAGAGHTGELFF.

The genes are TRBV5-1 and TRBJ2-7; D is unresolved. The CDR3 extends over 13 amino acids. V was shortened by 0 bases and J by 2 bases, with 6 bases between the two germline ends. Per the germline V gene, CDR1 is SGHRS and CDR2 is YFSETQ. The CDR3 bases are TGCGCCAGCAGCTTGGAACACACCTACGAGCAGTACTTC. As protein: CASSLEHTYEQYF.

This chain joins TRBV2 and TRBJ2-1; 13 bases map to TRBD2. After removal of 4 bases from V and 9 bases from J, the junction contained 3 bases not matched to a gene. In germline, CDR1 is SNHLY, CDR2 FYNNEI. CDR3 length equals 14 residues. This CDR3 reads CASSGTSGGTEQFF. The CDR3 DNA is TGTGCCAGCAGTGGGACTAGCGGGGGAACTGAGCAGTTCTTC.

CDR3 coding DNA: TGTGCCAGCAGTCCTAGCGGGAGGGGAGAGCAGTACTTC. Translation: CASSPSGRGEQYF. J is TRBJ2-7 and V is TRBV6-5; 12 positions agree with TRBD2. In germline, CDR1 is MNHEY, CDR2 SVGAGI. J lost 7 bases, V lost 5 bases, and 3 bases had no gene match. This CDR3 has 13 amino acids.

The chain carries TRBV20-1 and TRBJ2-3; D uncertain. Germline lookup yields CDR1 DFQATT and CDR2 SNEGSKA (reference sequence). This CDR3 spans 11 amino acids. Trimming pared 3 bases from V and 6 bases from J, leaving 7 bases between. The CDR3 DNA sequence: TGCAGTGCTAGCCTCCGTGATACGCAGTATTTT. This codes for CSASLRDTQYF.